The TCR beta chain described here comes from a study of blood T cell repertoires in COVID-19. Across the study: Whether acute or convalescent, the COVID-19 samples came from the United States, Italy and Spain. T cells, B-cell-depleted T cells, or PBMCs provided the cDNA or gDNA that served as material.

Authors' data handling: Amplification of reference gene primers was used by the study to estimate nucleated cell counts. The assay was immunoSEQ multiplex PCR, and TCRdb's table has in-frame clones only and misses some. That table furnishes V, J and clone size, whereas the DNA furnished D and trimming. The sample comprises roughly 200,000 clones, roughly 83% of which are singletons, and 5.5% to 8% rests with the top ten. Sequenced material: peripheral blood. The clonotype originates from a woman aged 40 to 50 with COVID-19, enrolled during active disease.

CDR3 residues: CASSFGTGNGYTF. CDR3 nucleotide sequence: TGTGCCAGCAGTTTTGGGACAGGGAATGGCTACACCTTC. The chain couples TRBV28 to TRBJ1-2, with 9 bases matching TRBD1. The CDR3 is made up of 13 amino acids. Germline V CDR1 and CDR2: MDHEN, SYDVKM. J gave up 6 bases and V 3 bases, and 2 bases lay outside the gene matches.